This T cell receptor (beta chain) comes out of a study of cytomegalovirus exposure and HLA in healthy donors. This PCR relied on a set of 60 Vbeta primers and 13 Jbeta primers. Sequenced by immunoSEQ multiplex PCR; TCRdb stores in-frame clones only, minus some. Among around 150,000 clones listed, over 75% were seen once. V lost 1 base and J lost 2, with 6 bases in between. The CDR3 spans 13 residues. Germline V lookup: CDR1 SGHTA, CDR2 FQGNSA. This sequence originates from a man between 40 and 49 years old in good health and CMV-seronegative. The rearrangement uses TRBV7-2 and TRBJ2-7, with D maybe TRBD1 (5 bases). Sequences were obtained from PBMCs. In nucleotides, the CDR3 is TGTGCCAGCAGCTTAGGGACAACCTACGAGCAGTACTTC. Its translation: CASSLGTTYEQYF.